The TCR beta chain under discussion was sequenced for a study of blood T cell repertoires in COVID-19. In the study overall: The analysed material was cDNA or gDNA that came from T cells, B-cell-depleted T cells, or PBMCs.

The germline gives CDR1 MNHEY, CDR2 SMNVEV (reference sequence). CDR3 length: 15 amino acids. Trimming cost V 0 bases and J 1 base; bases outside gene matches: 3. This clone showed up just a few times. In the original analysis: By means of reference gene primer amplification, nucleated cell counts were estimated. Profiled with immunoSEQ multiplex PCR; TCRdb holds only in-frame clones, not every one. The DNA gave D and trimming, while V, J and clone size come from that table. The table has 350,000 to 500,000 clones, 70% to 90% seen once. Cohorts were based on clinical histories the participants reported.

The rearrangement joins TRBV27 to TRBJ2-7; 7 bases map to TRBD2. The sample was PBMCs or T cells enriched from blood (not recorded which). This sequence was found in a woman between 18 and 29 years old who had been exposed to COVID-19. In DNA form, the CDR3 reads TGTGCCAGCAGTTTATCAAGCGGGACGTCCTACGAGCAGTACTTC. This encodes CASSLSSGTSYEQYF.